The rows below give T cell receptor beta chains drawn from one sample of a study of PD-1 blockade in mismatch repair-deficient tumors. Assay used: immunoSEQ multiplex PCR; TCRdb lists only in-frame clones, some missing. Among around 17,000 clones, over 75% were seen once, and the ten largest hold around 1.5%. The input for sequencing was PBMCs, taken less than 25 weeks after starting pembrolizumab. The receptors come from an adult with mismatch repair-deficient cancer. Each CDR3 is given with its conserved first and last residue. Each record gives: V gene, clone size, D gene, CDR3 length, J gene, CDR3 protein, CDR3 DNA. A D gene is named only where the DNA matches it firmly. Clone size is not always given. Where it is, it says once, few, many or a class for expanded clones.

v_call: TRBV7-6
clone_size: few
d_call: NA
cdr3_length: 15
j_call: TRBJ1-2
cdr3_aa: CASSLRAGTNYGYTF
cdr3_nt: TGTGCCAGCAGCTTACGTGCGGGCACGAACTATGGCTACACCTTC

v_call: TRBV7-6
clone_size: NA
d_call: NA
cdr3_length: 17
j_call: TRBJ2-5
cdr3_aa: CASSLGLRADYQETQYF
cdr3_nt: TGTGCCAGCAGCTTAGGCTTAAGGGCGGACTATCAAGAGACCCAGTACTTC

v_call: TRBV19
clone_size: once
d_call: NA
cdr3_length: 15
j_call: TRBJ1-2
cdr3_aa: CASRGIGVSNYGYTF
cdr3_nt: TGTGCCAGTAGAGGCATCGGGGTTTCGAACTATGGCTACACCTTC

v_call: TRBV5-1
clone_size: few
d_call: TRBD2
cdr3_length: 15
j_call: TRBJ2-7
cdr3_aa: CASSSDDAGVNEQYF
cdr3_nt: TGCGCCAGCAGCTCGGATGACGCGGGAGTTAACGAGCAGTACTTC

v_call: TRBV5-6
clone_size: NA
d_call: NA
cdr3_length: 14
j_call: TRBJ1-2
cdr3_aa: CASSLRVANYGYTF
cdr3_nt: TGTGCCAGCAGCTTGCGGGTGGCGAACTATGGCTACACCTTC

v_call: TRBV6-1
clone_size: few
d_call: TRBD1
cdr3_length: 14
j_call: TRBJ2-1
cdr3_aa: CASSDRGLHNEQFF
cdr3_nt: TGTGCCAGCAGTGACAGGGGGCTTCACAATGAGCAGTTCTTC

v_call: TRBV10-3
clone_size: NA
d_call: NA
cdr3_length: 11
j_call: TRBJ2-1
cdr3_aa: CAISEVVEQFF
cdr3_nt: TGTGCCATCAGTGAGGTAGTTGAGCAGTTCTTC

v_call: TRBV9
clone_size: NA
d_call: NA
cdr3_length: 14
j_call: TRBJ2-7
cdr3_aa: CASSPEGGSYEQYF
cdr3_nt: TGTGCCAGCAGCCCGGAAGGAGGGTCCTACGAGCAGTACTTC

v_call: TRBV7-6
clone_size: NA
d_call: TRBD2
cdr3_length: 17
j_call: TRBJ2-1
cdr3_aa: CASSPTLLAGAYNEQFF
cdr3_nt: TGTGCCAGCAGCCCGACCCTCCTAGCGGGCGCCTACAATGAGCAGTTCTTC

v_call: TRBV5-4
clone_size: NA
d_call: NA
cdr3_length: 13
j_call: TRBJ2-7
cdr3_aa: CASSLRLGYEQYF
cdr3_nt: TGTGCCAGCAGCCTACGACTAGGCTACGAGCAGTACTTC

v_call: TRBV11-2
clone_size: NA
d_call: NA
cdr3_length: 12
j_call: TRBJ2-7
cdr3_aa: CASAGTGLEQYF
cdr3_nt: TGTGCCAGCGCCGGGACGGGACTCGAGCAGTACTTC

v_call: TRBV2
clone_size: NA
d_call: NA
cdr3_length: 12
j_call: TRBJ2-5
cdr3_aa: CASSEAGETQYF
cdr3_nt: TGTGCCAGCAGTGAAGCCGGGGAGACCCAGTACTTC

v_call: TRBV5-1
clone_size: NA
d_call: TRBD2
cdr3_length: 16
j_call: TRBJ2-7
cdr3_aa: CASSRVAGSSGGEQYF
cdr3_nt: TGCGCCAGCAGTCGGGTAGCGGGATCTTCGGGAGGCGAGCAGTACTTC

v_call: TRBV18
clone_size: once
d_call: NA
cdr3_length: 15
j_call: TRBJ2-6
cdr3_aa: CASRRVGSGANVLTF
cdr3_nt: TGTGCCAGCCGCAGGGTCGGATCTGGGGCCAACGTCCTGACTTTC

v_call: TRBV27
clone_size: NA
d_call: TRBD1
cdr3_length: 18
j_call: TRBJ1-5
cdr3_aa: CASSLSSGQGFGNQPQHF
cdr3_nt: TGTGCCAGCAGTTTATCCTCGGGACAGGGATTCGGCAATCAGCCCCAGCATTTT

v_call: TRBV5-4
clone_size: NA
d_call: TRBD2
cdr3_length: 15
j_call: TRBJ2-3
cdr3_aa: CASSLYGRRTDTQYF
cdr3_nt: TGTGCCAGCAGCTTGTACGGGAGGCGCACAGATACGCAGTATTTT

v_call: TRBV5-1
clone_size: NA
d_call: TRBD1
cdr3_length: 13
j_call: TRBJ2-1
cdr3_aa: CASSFGQGNEQFF
cdr3_nt: TGCGCCAGCAGCTTTGGACAGGGCAATGAGCAGTTCTTC

v_call: TRBV5-1
clone_size: NA
d_call: TRBD1
cdr3_length: 16
j_call: TRBJ1-1
cdr3_aa: CASSIQGQGTNTEAFF
cdr3_nt: TGCGCCAGCAGCATCCAGGGACAGGGGACGAACACTGAAGCTTTCTTT

v_call: TRBV28
clone_size: NA
d_call: NA
cdr3_length: 16
j_call: TRBJ1-1
cdr3_aa: CASSFTEAAWETEAFF
cdr3_nt: TGTGCCAGCAGTTTTACGGAGGCAGCGTGGGAAACTGAAGCTTTCTTT

v_call: TRBV27
clone_size: NA
d_call: TRBD1
cdr3_length: 14
j_call: TRBJ2-1
cdr3_aa: CASSYGQVGNEQFF
cdr3_nt: TGTGCCAGCAGCTATGGACAGGTTGGGAATGAGCAGTTCTTC

v_call: TRBV30
clone_size: NA
d_call: TRBD1
cdr3_length: 14
j_call: TRBJ1-5
cdr3_aa: CAWSGDSPNQPQHF
cdr3_nt: TGTGCCTGGAGTGGGGACAGCCCCAATCAGCCCCAGCATTTT

v_call: TRBV4-1
clone_size: NA
d_call: TRBD1
cdr3_length: 15
j_call: TRBJ1-1
cdr3_aa: CASSQDNQGGTEAFF
cdr3_nt: TGCGCCAGCAGCCAAGATAACCAGGGGGGCACTGAAGCTTTCTTT

v_call: TRBV19
clone_size: NA
d_call: NA
cdr3_length: 13
j_call: TRBJ2-7
cdr3_aa: CASSPRRAYEQYF
cdr3_nt: TGTGCCAGTAGTCCTCGACGGGCCTACGAGCAGTACTTC

v_call: TRBV7-2
clone_size: NA
d_call: NA
cdr3_length: 15
j_call: TRBJ1-2
cdr3_aa: CASSPTTVLSYGYTF
cdr3_nt: TGTGCCAGCAGCCCAACGACAGTCCTCAGCTATGGCTACACCTTC

v_call: TRBV5-1
clone_size: NA
d_call: TRBD2
cdr3_length: 16
j_call: TRBJ2-1
cdr3_aa: CASSSHGTSGYNEQFF
cdr3_nt: TGCGCCAGCAGCTCCCACGGGACTAGCGGCTACAATGAGCAGTTCTTC

v_call: TRBV9
clone_size: once
d_call: TRBD2
cdr3_length: 16
j_call: TRBJ2-1
cdr3_aa: CASSVDGGSSYNEQFF
cdr3_nt: TGTGCCAGCAGCGTAGATGGCGGGAGCTCCTACAATGAGCAGTTCTTC

v_call: TRBV11-3
clone_size: once
d_call: TRBD1
cdr3_length: 18
j_call: TRBJ2-2
cdr3_aa: CASSLVPRQGAYTGELFF
cdr3_nt: TGTGCCAGCAGCTTAGTCCCAAGGCAGGGGGCTTACACCGGGGAGCTGTTTTTT

v_call: TRBV28
clone_size: NA
d_call: TRBD1
cdr3_length: 15
j_call: TRBJ1-5
cdr3_aa: CASSLWGQGSQPQHF
cdr3_nt: TGTGCCAGCAGTTTATGGGGACAGGGCAGTCAGCCCCAGCATTTT

v_call: TRBV19
clone_size: NA
d_call: NA
cdr3_length: 13
j_call: TRBJ2-5
cdr3_aa: CASSFAGQETQYF
cdr3_nt: TGTGCCAGTAGTTTTGCGGGACAAGAGACCCAGTACTTC

v_call: TRBV19
clone_size: NA
d_call: TRBD1
cdr3_length: 15
j_call: TRBJ2-2
cdr3_aa: CASSMVPGGTGELFF
cdr3_nt: TGTGCCAGTAGTATGGTCCCAGGGGGCACCGGGGAGCTGTTTTTT

v_call: TRBV28
clone_size: NA
d_call: TRBD1
cdr3_length: 15
j_call: TRBJ2-1
cdr3_aa: CASRATGGKGNEQFF
cdr3_nt: TGTGCCAGCAGGGCGACAGGGGGCAAGGGCAATGAGCAGTTCTTC

v_call: TRBV6-1
clone_size: NA
d_call: TRBD2
cdr3_length: 15
j_call: TRBJ2-7
cdr3_aa: CASIPELAGGREQYF
cdr3_nt: TGTGCCAGCATCCCAGAACTAGCGGGAGGTCGCGAGCAGTACTTC

v_call: TRBV19
clone_size: NA
d_call: NA
cdr3_length: 16
j_call: TRBJ1-4
cdr3_aa: CASSKGQGTTNEKLFF
cdr3_nt: TGTGCCAGTAGTAAGGGACAAGGAACAACTAATGAAAAACTGTTTTTT

v_call: TRBV5-1
clone_size: NA
d_call: NA
cdr3_length: 17
j_call: TRBJ2-1
cdr3_aa: CASSLGFSGRLYSEQFF
cdr3_nt: TGCGCCAGCAGCTTGGGATTTTCCGGGAGACTGTACAGTGAGCAGTTCTTC

v_call: TRBV19
clone_size: NA
d_call: NA
cdr3_length: 15
j_call: TRBJ2-1
cdr3_aa: CASSPQQPQYNEQFF
cdr3_nt: TGTGCCAGTAGTCCCCAACAGCCCCAGTACAATGAGCAGTTCTTC

v_call: TRBV9
clone_size: NA
d_call: NA
cdr3_length: 14
j_call: TRBJ2-5
cdr3_aa: CASSVGRGEETQYF
cdr3_nt: TGTGCCAGCAGCGTAGGGAGGGGAGAAGAGACCCAGTACTTC

v_call: TRBV29-1
clone_size: NA
d_call: NA
cdr3_length: 14
j_call: TRBJ1-1
cdr3_aa: CSVEVPGRNTEAFF
cdr3_nt: TGCAGCGTTGAAGTGCCAGGGCGGAACACTGAAGCTTTCTTT

v_call: TRBV19
clone_size: NA
d_call: TRBD1
cdr3_length: 17
j_call: TRBJ1-2
cdr3_aa: CASSRTGTGVRKDGYTF
cdr3_nt: TGTGCCAGTAGTCGTACCGGGACAGGGGTTCGGAAGGATGGCTACACCTTC

v_call: TRBV19
clone_size: NA
d_call: NA
cdr3_length: 17
j_call: TRBJ1-4
cdr3_aa: CASSIGRGGTPNEKLFF
cdr3_nt: TGTGCCAGTAGTATAGGGCGGGGGGGAACTCCTAATGAAAAACTGTTTTTT

v_call: TRBV5-4
clone_size: NA
d_call: TRBD1
cdr3_length: 15
j_call: TRBJ1-1
cdr3_aa: CASSPFQGATTEAFF
cdr3_nt: TGTGCCAGCAGCCCGTTCCAGGGGGCGACCACTGAAGCTTTCTTT

v_call: TRBV11-3
clone_size: NA
d_call: TRBD2
cdr3_length: 16
j_call: TRBJ2-3
cdr3_aa: CASSPLAGLSTDTQYF
cdr3_nt: TGTGCCAGCAGCCCCTTAGCGGGATTGAGCACAGATACGCAGTATTTT

v_call: TRBV5-4
clone_size: NA
d_call: NA
cdr3_length: 15
j_call: TRBJ2-1
cdr3_aa: CASSLEGSPLNEQFF
cdr3_nt: TGTGCCAGCAGTTTAGAGGGATCCCCTCTCAATGAGCAGTTCTTC